The rows below give T cell receptor beta chains drawn from one sample of a study of blood T cell repertoires in COVID-19. Repertoires were generated with immunoSEQ multiplex PCR, while TCRdb's copy carries only in-frame clones and drops some. The repertoire holds roughly 500,000 clones, 85% to 90% seen once, with roughly 0.84% in the top ten. Sequenced sample: peripheral blood. Receptors originate from a man in his late teens or twenties with COVID-19, enrolled during active disease. The CDR3 runs from the conserved cysteine through the conserved F or W. The order of the fields is D gene, clone size, CDR3 length, V gene, J gene, CDR3 DNA, CDR3 protein. D genes are given only for firm matches. Clone sizes are given selectively: once, few, many, or a class where the clone is expanded.

D gene: -
clone size: once
CDR3 length: 13
V gene: TRBV7-3
J gene: TRBJ2-1
CDR3 DNA: TGTGCCAGCAGCTACCGACTAGAGGGAGAGCAGTTCTTC
CDR3 protein: CASSYRLEGEQFF

D gene: -
clone size: -
CDR3 length: 13
V gene: TRBV10-1
J gene: TRBJ2-3
CDR3 DNA: TGCGCCAGCAGTGAGGTTGGCGGAGATACGCAGTATTTT
CDR3 protein: CASSEVGGDTQYF

D gene: TRBD1
clone size: few
CDR3 length: 16
V gene: TRBV23-1
J gene: TRBJ2-7
CDR3 DNA: TGCGCCAGCAGTCAGAGGGTTTGGGACAGCTCCTACGAGCAGTACTTC
CDR3 protein: CASSQRVWDSSYEQYF

D gene: -
clone size: -
CDR3 length: 13
V gene: TRBV5-6
J gene: TRBJ2-7
CDR3 DNA: TGTGCCAGCCTCATCTGGAGCTCCTACGAGCAGTACTTC
CDR3 protein: CASLIWSSYEQYF

D gene: TRBD1
clone size: few
CDR3 length: 15
V gene: TRBV19
J gene: TRBJ1-5
CDR3 DNA: TGTGCCAGTAGTTCCCTGGACAGGGGATGGAAGCCCCAGCATTTT
CDR3 protein: CASSSLDRGWKPQHF

D gene: TRBD2
clone size: -
CDR3 length: 16
V gene: TRBV7-9
J gene: TRBJ2-2
CDR3 DNA: TGTGCCAGCAGATCGGGACTAGCGGGCGTCACCGGGGAGCTGTTTTTT
CDR3 protein: CASRSGLAGVTGELFF

D gene: TRBD1
clone size: -
CDR3 length: 13
V gene: TRBV27
J gene: TRBJ2-7
CDR3 DNA: TGTGCCAGTTCCAGGACAGGGGTCCACGAGCAGTACTTC
CDR3 protein: CASSRTGVHEQYF

D gene: -
clone size: -
CDR3 length: 15
V gene: TRBV4-1
J gene: TRBJ2-7
CDR3 DNA: TGCGCCAGCAGCCAAGATGCGGGCCTGGCGAGAGAGCAGTACTTC
CDR3 protein: CASSQDAGLAREQYF

D gene: -
clone size: -
CDR3 length: 15
V gene: TRBV5-5
J gene: TRBJ2-7
CDR3 DNA: TGTGCCAGCAGTCCCCGGGACTCGAGCTCCTACGAGCAGTACTTC
CDR3 protein: CASSPRDSSSYEQYF

D gene: TRBD1
clone size: -
CDR3 length: 14
V gene: TRBV5-1
J gene: TRBJ2-1
CDR3 DNA: TGCGCCAGCAGCACTGGACAGGTGAACAATGAGCAGTTCTTC
CDR3 protein: CASSTGQVNNEQFF

D gene: -
clone size: -
CDR3 length: 17
V gene: TRBV5-4
J gene: TRBJ2-1
CDR3 DNA: TGTGCCAGCAGCTTGGGGGTTGGGCGCCCCTCCTACAATGAGCAGTTCTTC
CDR3 protein: CASSLGVGRPSYNEQFF

D gene: -
clone size: -
CDR3 length: 11
V gene: TRBV19
J gene: TRBJ1-2
CDR3 DNA: TGTGCCAGTAGACAGAACTATGGCTACACCTTC
CDR3 protein: CASRQNYGYTF

D gene: TRBD2
clone size: -
CDR3 length: 17
V gene: TRBV30
J gene: TRBJ2-1
CDR3 DNA: TGTGCCTGGACCGGAATAGGACTAGCGGGATCCTACAATGAGCAGTTCTTC
CDR3 protein: CAWTGIGLAGSYNEQFF

D gene: -
clone size: -
CDR3 length: 13
V gene: TRBV7-9
J gene: TRBJ1-1
CDR3 DNA: TGTGCCAGCAGCTTAAACGGTTACACTGAAGCTTTCTTT
CDR3 protein: CASSLNGYTEAFF

D gene: TRBD1
clone size: -
CDR3 length: 17
V gene: TRBV18
J gene: TRBJ1-3
CDR3 DNA: TGTGCCAGCTCTCAATCTACGGGACAGAGCTCTGGAAACACCATATATTTT
CDR3 protein: CASSQSTGQSSGNTIYF

D gene: TRBD2
clone size: once
CDR3 length: 13
V gene: TRBV30
J gene: TRBJ2-1
CDR3 DNA: TGTGCCTGGTCTAGGGGGACTAGCGTGAAGCAGTTCTTC
CDR3 protein: CAWSRGTSVKQFF

D gene: -
clone size: -
CDR3 length: 11
V gene: TRBV12-3/TRBV12-4
J gene: TRBJ1-1
CDR3 DNA: TGTGCCAGCAGTAACACAGGGCCGGCTTTCTTT
CDR3 protein: CASSNTGPAFF

D gene: -
clone size: -
CDR3 length: 15
V gene: TRBV6-1
J gene: TRBJ1-2
CDR3 DNA: TGTGCCAGCAGTGAAGGTCGGAGCATAGGCTATGGCTACACCTTC
CDR3 protein: CASSEGRSIGYGYTF

D gene: -
clone size: -
CDR3 length: 13
V gene: TRBV12-3/TRBV12-4
J gene: TRBJ2-3
CDR3 DNA: TGTGCCAGCAGTTCGGGGGTTGCAGATACGCAGTATTTT
CDR3 protein: CASSSGVADTQYF

D gene: -
clone size: -
CDR3 length: 16
V gene: TRBV30
J gene: TRBJ1-1
CDR3 DNA: TGTGCCTGGAGTGTAAGTGGGAAGGGGCTAGGGACTGAAGCTTTCTTT
CDR3 protein: CAWSVSGKGLGTEAFF

D gene: -
clone size: -
CDR3 length: 14
V gene: TRBV3-1/TRBV3-2
J gene: TRBJ2-1
CDR3 DNA: TGTGCCAGCAGCCGACTCGAAGGCGAGAATGAGCAGTTCTTC
CDR3 protein: CASSRLEGENEQFF

D gene: -
clone size: few
CDR3 length: 14
V gene: TRBV3-1/TRBV3-2
J gene: TRBJ2-7
CDR3 DNA: TGTGCCAGCAGCCAAAGGACAACCGTTTACGAGCAGTACTTC
CDR3 protein: CASSQRTTVYEQYF

D gene: -
clone size: -
CDR3 length: 11
V gene: TRBV11-3
J gene: TRBJ2-5
CDR3 DNA: TGTGCCAGCACGGGGGAAGAGACCCAGTACTTC
CDR3 protein: CASTGEETQYF

D gene: -
clone size: -
CDR3 length: 15
V gene: TRBV5-4
J gene: TRBJ1-1
CDR3 DNA: TGTGCCAGCAGCTTTAGAAAGAACAGTAACACTGAAGCTTTCTTT
CDR3 protein: CASSFRKNSNTEAFF

D gene: -
clone size: -
CDR3 length: 15
V gene: TRBV7-6
J gene: TRBJ2-7
CDR3 DNA: TGTGCCAGCAGCGAATTTCGGGGGGCTTCCTACGAGCAGTACTTC
CDR3 protein: CASSEFRGASYEQYF

D gene: TRBD2
clone size: -
CDR3 length: 19
V gene: TRBV6-2/TRBV6-3
J gene: TRBJ2-1
CDR3 DNA: TGTGCCAGCAGTTACAGTTGGACTAGCGGCCTCAGAAGGAACAATGAGCAGTTCTTC
CDR3 protein: CASSYSWTSGLRRNNEQFF

D gene: TRBD1
clone size: -
CDR3 length: 16
V gene: TRBV5-8
J gene: TRBJ2-1
CDR3 DNA: TGTGCCAGCAGCCCAACCGGGACAGGGGGGATGTATGAGCAGTTCTTC
CDR3 protein: CASSPTGTGGMYEQFF

D gene: -
clone size: -
CDR3 length: 16
V gene: TRBV11-2
J gene: TRBJ2-2
CDR3 DNA: TGTGCCAGCAGCCCTAGGGGGGGGGCCTTCCCCGGGGAGCTGTTTTTT
CDR3 protein: CASSPRGGAFPGELFF

D gene: TRBD2
clone size: once
CDR3 length: 15
V gene: TRBV28
J gene: TRBJ2-1
CDR3 DNA: TGTGCCAGCAGTTTAGATAGTAGCGGGACTCCTGATGGGTTCTTC
CDR3 protein: CASSLDSSGTPDGFF

D gene: TRBD1
clone size: -
CDR3 length: 16
V gene: TRBV28
J gene: TRBJ2-3
CDR3 DNA: TGTGCCAGCAGGCCTTACAGGGGATGGAGCACAGATACGCAGTATTTT
CDR3 protein: CASRPYRGWSTDTQYF

D gene: TRBD1
clone size: -
CDR3 length: 15
V gene: TRBV6-5
J gene: TRBJ2-2
CDR3 DNA: TGTGCCAGCAGTACAGACAGGGGGAGAACCGGGGAGCTGTTTTTT
CDR3 protein: CASSTDRGRTGELFF

D gene: -
clone size: -
CDR3 length: 14
V gene: TRBV6-1
J gene: TRBJ2-7
CDR3 DNA: TGTGCCAGCAGTGAAGGACAGTACAACCACGAGCAGTACTTC
CDR3 protein: CASSEGQYNHEQYF

D gene: TRBD1
clone size: -
CDR3 length: 13
V gene: TRBV6-5
J gene: TRBJ1-2
CDR3 DNA: TGTGCCAGCAGTTCCGGACAGGGGTATGGCTACACCTTC
CDR3 protein: CASSSGQGYGYTF

D gene: TRBD2
clone size: once
CDR3 length: 15
V gene: TRBV11-2
J gene: TRBJ2-5
CDR3 DNA: TGTGCCAGCACCAAGGGACTAGCGAATCAAGAGACCCAGTACTTC
CDR3 protein: CASTKGLANQETQYF

D gene: -
clone size: -
CDR3 length: 14
V gene: TRBV5-1
J gene: TRBJ2-3
CDR3 DNA: TGCGCCAGCAGCCCGGGGTGGGGTACAGATACGCAGTATTTT
CDR3 protein: CASSPGWGTDTQYF

D gene: -
clone size: -
CDR3 length: 13
V gene: TRBV2
J gene: TRBJ2-3
CDR3 DNA: TGTGCCAGCAGAACGACTAGCACAGATACGCAGTATTTT
CDR3 protein: CASRTTSTDTQYF

D gene: TRBD1
clone size: -
CDR3 length: 13
V gene: TRBV25-1
J gene: TRBJ2-1
CDR3 DNA: TGTGCCAGCTGCCGGGACAGGGGGTATGAGCAGTTCTTC
CDR3 protein: CASCRDRGYEQFF

D gene: -
clone size: -
CDR3 length: 16
V gene: TRBV5-4
J gene: TRBJ2-2
CDR3 DNA: TGTGCCAGCACCACCGGAGGGAGCACCCACACCGGGGAGCTGTTTTTT
CDR3 protein: CASTTGGSTHTGELFF

D gene: TRBD1
clone size: -
CDR3 length: 16
V gene: TRBV11-2
J gene: TRBJ2-7
CDR3 DNA: TGTGCCAGCAGCTTAGGGGGACAGGGGAACTTCTACGAGCAGTACTTC
CDR3 protein: CASSLGGQGNFYEQYF

D gene: -
clone size: -
CDR3 length: 14
V gene: TRBV9
J gene: TRBJ2-5
CDR3 DNA: TGTGCCAGCAGCAAGGACAGTTACCAAGAGACCCAGTACTTC
CDR3 protein: CASSKDSYQETQYF

D gene: TRBD1
clone size: -
CDR3 length: 16
V gene: TRBV29-1
J gene: TRBJ2-7
CDR3 DNA: TGCAGCGTTGGGGCCTTAGGACAGGGAGGTTTCTACGAGCAGTACTTC
CDR3 protein: CSVGALGQGGFYEQYF

D gene: -
clone size: -
CDR3 length: 15
V gene: TRBV6-5
J gene: TRBJ1-2
CDR3 DNA: TGTGCCAGCACCCTTTCAGGGTTAGCCAACTATGGCTACACCTTC
CDR3 protein: CASTLSGLANYGYTF

D gene: TRBD2
clone size: -
CDR3 length: 13
V gene: TRBV24-1
J gene: TRBJ2-7
CDR3 DNA: TGTGCCACCAGTCGACACGGGGGGGACGAGCAGTACTTC
CDR3 protein: CATSRHGGDEQYF

D gene: TRBD2
clone size: -
CDR3 length: 18
V gene: TRBV19
J gene: TRBJ2-4
CDR3 DNA: TGTGCCAGTAGTAAACCGGGAGGGCCTCTTTTAGGCAAAAACATTCAGTACTTC
CDR3 protein: CASSKPGGPLLGKNIQYF

D gene: -
clone size: -
CDR3 length: 14
V gene: TRBV19
J gene: TRBJ1-1
CDR3 DNA: TGTGCCACCACTAGGCGGAGCATGAACACTGAAGCTTTCTTT
CDR3 protein: CATTRRSMNTEAFF

D gene: TRBD2
clone size: -
CDR3 length: 14
V gene: TRBV4-1
J gene: TRBJ2-5
CDR3 DNA: TGCGCCAGCAGCCAAGATCTGGGGGGGGAGACCCAGTACTTC
CDR3 protein: CASSQDLGGETQYF